A single sample gave rise to the 6 T cell receptor beta chains below, sequenced in a study of a mutant IDH1 vaccine in newly diagnosed glioma. Only in-frame clones appear in the TCRdb table, and some are missing; sequencing was by immunoSEQ multiplex PCR. Here the sample spans about 92,000 clones, around three quarters being singletons. The time point was: baseline, week 1 (first vaccination visit). Treatment given: pre-vaccination baseline after standard-of-care therapy. This specimen was PBMCs, taken from a glioma patient treated with radiotherapy, temozolomide or both. These TCRs come from a man in his forties with glioma.

J is TRBJ1-1 and V is TRBV5-6; 7 positions agree with TRBD1. From germline, CDR1 is SGHDT and CDR2 YYEEEE. Trimming cost V 4 bases and J 4 bases; bases outside gene matches: 10. This CDR3 has 15 amino acids. The CDR3 is CASSLPGRGGTEAFF. The DNA of the CDR3 is TGTGCCAGCAGCCTGCCGGGCAGGGGGGGCACTGAAGCTTTCTTT.

The rearrangement joins TRBV7-2 to TRBJ2-7, with 14 bases lining up with TRBD2. Germline trimming cut 3 bases from V and 6 bases from J; bases unmatched to any gene: 7. The germline CDR1 and CDR2 sequences are SGHTA and FQGNSA. The CDR3 covers 16 residues. The CDR3 bases are TGTGCCAGCAGCTTTGGGACTAGCGGGAGAGTTGGCGAGCAGTACTTC. Protein product: CASSFGTSGRVGEQYF.

CDR3 sequence (DNA): TGTGCCAGCAGCTATACCTTCCCAGCCGGGGAGTATGGCTACACCTTC. Translated, it gives CASSYTFPAGEYGYTF. The chain recombines TRBV7-2 with TRBJ1-2, with D unresolved. Germline lookup yields CDR1 SGHTA and CDR2 FQGNSA. V lost 4 bases to trimming and J lost 5 bases, with 20 bases between them. This CDR3 contains 16 residues. Using reference TRBV7-2 and TRBJ1-2 for the parts outside the CDR3, the full variable domain is GAGVSQSPSNKVTEKGKDVELRCDPISGHTALYWYRQSLGQGLEFLIYFQGNSAPDKSGLPSDRFSAERTGGSVSTLTIQRTQQEDSAVYLCASSYTFPAGEYGYTFGSGTRLTVV.

J is TRBJ2-4 and V is TRBV4-3; D uncertain. Germline loops: CDR1 LGHNA, CDR2 YSLEER. The CDR3 consists of 14 residues. V was shortened by 0 bases and J by 5 bases, with 8 bases between the two germline ends. The CDR3 nucleotides are TGCGCCAGCAGCCAAGACGACCGACAAAACATTCAGTACTTC. Protein product: CASSQDDRQNIQYF.

This rearrangement joins TRBV6-5 to TRBJ2-1; 10 positions agree with TRBD2. This CDR3 has 14 residues. Germline CDR1 and CDR2: MNHEY and SVGAGI. Trimming took 6 bases from V and 3 from J; bases not matched to a gene: 2. DNA of the CDR3: TGTGCCAGCAGGGGACTAGCGCTCTACAATGAGCAGTTCTTC. Translating it yields CASRGLALYNEQFF.

This sequence joins TRBV6-1 and TRBJ2-1; perhaps TRBD2 as D (7 bases). Germline loops: CDR1 MNHNS, CDR2 SASEGT. CDR3 length: 14 residues. V was shortened by 1 base and J by 7 bases, with 11 bases between the two germline ends. CDR3 region: CASSEVGGPNEQFF. CDR3 DNA sequence: TGTGCCAGCAGTGAAGTGGGGGGGCCAAATGAGCAGTTCTTC.